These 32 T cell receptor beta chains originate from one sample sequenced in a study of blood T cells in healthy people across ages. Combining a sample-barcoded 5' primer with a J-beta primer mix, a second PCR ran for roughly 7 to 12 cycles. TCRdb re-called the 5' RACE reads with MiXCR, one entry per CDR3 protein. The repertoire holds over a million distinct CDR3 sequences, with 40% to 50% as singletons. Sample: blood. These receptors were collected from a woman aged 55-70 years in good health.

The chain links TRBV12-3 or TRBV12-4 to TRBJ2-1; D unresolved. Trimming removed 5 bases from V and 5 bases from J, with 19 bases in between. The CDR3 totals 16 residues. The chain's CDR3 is CASSAHGSPPNNEQFF. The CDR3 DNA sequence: TGTGCCAGCAGTGCTCATGGCTCCCCTCCCAACAATGAGCAGTTCTTC.

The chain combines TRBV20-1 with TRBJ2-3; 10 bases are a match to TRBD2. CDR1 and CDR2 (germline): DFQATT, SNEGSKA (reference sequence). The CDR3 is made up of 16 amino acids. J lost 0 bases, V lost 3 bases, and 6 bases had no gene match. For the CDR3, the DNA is TGCAGTGCTAGCCGGTCAGCGGGAGGGAGCACAGATACGCAGTATTTT. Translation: CSASRSAGGSTDTQYF.

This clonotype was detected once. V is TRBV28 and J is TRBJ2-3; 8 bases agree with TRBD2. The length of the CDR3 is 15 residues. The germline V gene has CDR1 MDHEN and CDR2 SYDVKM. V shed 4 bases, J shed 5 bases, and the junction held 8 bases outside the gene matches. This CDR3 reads CASSSPAGVKDTQYF. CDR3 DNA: TGTGCCAGCAGTTCCCCAGCGGGAGTTAAAGATACGCAGTATTTT.

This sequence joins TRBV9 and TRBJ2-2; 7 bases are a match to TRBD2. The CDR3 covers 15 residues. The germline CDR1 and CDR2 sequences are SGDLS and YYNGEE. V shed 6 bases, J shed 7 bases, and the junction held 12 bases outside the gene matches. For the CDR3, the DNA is TGTGCCAGCAACCCGGGAGGCCTTTTAGGCGGGGAGCTGTTTTTT. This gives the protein CASNPGGLLGGELFF. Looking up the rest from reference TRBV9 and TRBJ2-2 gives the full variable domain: DSGVTQTPKHLITATGQRVTLRCSPRSGDLSVYWYQQSLDQGLQFLIQYYNGEERAKGNILERFSAQQFPDLHSELNLSSLELGDSALYFCASNPGGLLGGELFFGEGSRLTVL.

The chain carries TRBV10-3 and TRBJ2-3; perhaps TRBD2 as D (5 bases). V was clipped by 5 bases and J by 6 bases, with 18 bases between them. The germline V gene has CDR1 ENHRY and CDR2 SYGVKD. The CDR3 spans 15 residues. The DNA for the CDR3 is TGTGCCATCAGTTTGGGGTCCCCAAGCGGTGATACGCAGTATTTT. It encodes CAISLGSPSGDTQYF.

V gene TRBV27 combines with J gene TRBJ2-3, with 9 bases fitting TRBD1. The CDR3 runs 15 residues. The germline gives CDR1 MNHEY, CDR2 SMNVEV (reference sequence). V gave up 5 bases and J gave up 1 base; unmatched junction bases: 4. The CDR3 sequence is CASSTRDRGTDTQYF. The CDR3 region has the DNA TGTGCCAGCAGTACCCGGGACAGGGGCACAGATACGCAGTATTTT.

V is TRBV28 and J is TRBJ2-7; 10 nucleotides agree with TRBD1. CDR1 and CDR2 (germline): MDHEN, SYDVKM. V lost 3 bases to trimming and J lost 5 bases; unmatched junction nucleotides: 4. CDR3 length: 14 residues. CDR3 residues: CASSFDRGHHEQYF. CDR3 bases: TGTGCCAGCAGTTTCGACAGGGGGCACCACGAGCAGTACTTC. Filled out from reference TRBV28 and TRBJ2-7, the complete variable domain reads DVKVTQSSRYLVKRTGEKVFLECVQDMDHENMFWYRQDPGLGLRLIYFSYDVKMKEKGDIPEGYSVSREKKERFSLILESASTNQTSMYLCASSFDRGHHEQYFGPGTRLTVT.

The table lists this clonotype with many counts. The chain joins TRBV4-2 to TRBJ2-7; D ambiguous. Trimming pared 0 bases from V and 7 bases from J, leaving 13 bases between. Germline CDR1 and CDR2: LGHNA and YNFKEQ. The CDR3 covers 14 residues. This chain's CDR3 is CASSQDSTYMEQYF. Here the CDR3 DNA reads TGTGCCAGCAGCCAAGATAGTACTTACATGGAGCAGTACTTC.

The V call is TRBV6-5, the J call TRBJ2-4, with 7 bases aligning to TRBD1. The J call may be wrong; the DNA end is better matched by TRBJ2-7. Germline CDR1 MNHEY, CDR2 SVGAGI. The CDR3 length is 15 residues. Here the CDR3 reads CASSRSRQGPYEQYF. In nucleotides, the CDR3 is TGTGCCAGCAGTAGATCCAGACAGGGTCCCTACGAGCAGTACTTC.

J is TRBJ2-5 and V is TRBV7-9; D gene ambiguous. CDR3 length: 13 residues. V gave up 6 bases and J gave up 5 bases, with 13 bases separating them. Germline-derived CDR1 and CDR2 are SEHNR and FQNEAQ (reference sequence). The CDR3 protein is CASSFTSLETQYF. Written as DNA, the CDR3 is TGTGCCAGCAGTTTCACTTCACTGGAGACCCAGTACTTC.

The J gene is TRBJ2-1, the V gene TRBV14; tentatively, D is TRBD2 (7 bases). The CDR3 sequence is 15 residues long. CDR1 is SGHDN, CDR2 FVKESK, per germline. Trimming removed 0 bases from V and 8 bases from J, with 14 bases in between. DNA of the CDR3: TGTGCCAGCAGCCAAGAAGGGGGAGGGAGACATGAGCAGTTCTTC. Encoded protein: CASSQEGGGRHEQFF. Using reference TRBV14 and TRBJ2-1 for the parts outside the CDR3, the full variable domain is EAGVTQFPSHSVIEKGQTVTLRCDPISGHDNLYWYRRVMGKEIKFLLHFVKESKQDESGMPNNRFLAERTGGTYSTLKVQPAELEDSGVYFCASSQEGGGRHEQFFGPGTRLTVL.

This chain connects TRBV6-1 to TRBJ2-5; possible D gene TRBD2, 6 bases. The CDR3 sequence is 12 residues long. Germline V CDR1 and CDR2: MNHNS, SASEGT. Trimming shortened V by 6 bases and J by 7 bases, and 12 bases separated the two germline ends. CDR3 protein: CASRAGPGTQYF. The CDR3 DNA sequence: TGTGCCAGCAGGGCGGGACCTGGGACCCAGTACTTC.

In DNA form, the CDR3 reads TGCGCCAGCAGCCAAGATCGTGGGAAGGGCTACACCTTC. Amino acids: CASSQDRGKGYTF. V is TRBV4-1 and J is TRBJ1-2; no definite D call. V lost 0 bases and J lost 8, with 10 bases in between. Germline values: CDR1 MGHRA, CDR2 YSYEKL. The CDR3 is 13 residues long.

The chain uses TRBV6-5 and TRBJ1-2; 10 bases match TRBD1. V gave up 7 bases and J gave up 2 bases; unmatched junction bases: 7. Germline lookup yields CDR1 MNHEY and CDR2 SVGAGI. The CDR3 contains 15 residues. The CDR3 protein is CASTLGQGGNYGYTF. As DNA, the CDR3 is TGTGCCAGCACCCTTGGACAGGGGGGCAACTATGGCTACACCTTC.

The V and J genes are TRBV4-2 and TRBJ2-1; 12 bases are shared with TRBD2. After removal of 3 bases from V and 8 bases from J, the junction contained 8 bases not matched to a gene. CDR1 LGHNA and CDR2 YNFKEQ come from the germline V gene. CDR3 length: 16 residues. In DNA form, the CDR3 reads TGTGCCAGCAGCCATGGCCCGACTAGCGGGAGTCATGAGCAGTTCTTC. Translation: CASSHGPTSGSHEQFF.

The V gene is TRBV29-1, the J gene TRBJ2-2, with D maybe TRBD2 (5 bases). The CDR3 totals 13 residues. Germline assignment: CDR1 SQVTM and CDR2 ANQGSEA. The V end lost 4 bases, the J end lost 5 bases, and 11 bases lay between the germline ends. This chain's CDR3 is CSVVSGPTGELFF. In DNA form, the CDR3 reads TGCAGCGTTGTGAGCGGACCGACCGGGGAGCTGTTTTTT.

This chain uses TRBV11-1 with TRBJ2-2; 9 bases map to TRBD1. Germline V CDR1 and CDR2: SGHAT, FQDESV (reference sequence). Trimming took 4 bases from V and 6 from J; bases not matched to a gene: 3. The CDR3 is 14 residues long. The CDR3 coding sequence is TGTGCCAGCAGCTCCGGGACAGGGTCCGGGGAGCTGTTTTTT. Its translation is CASSSGTGSGELFF.

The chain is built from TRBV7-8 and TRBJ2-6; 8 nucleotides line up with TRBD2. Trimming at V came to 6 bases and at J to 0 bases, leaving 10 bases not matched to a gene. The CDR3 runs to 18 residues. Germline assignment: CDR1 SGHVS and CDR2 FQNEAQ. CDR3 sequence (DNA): TGTGCCAGCAGTTCAGAGGTAGCGGGATCCTCTGGGGCCAACGTCCTGACTTTC. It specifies CASSSEVAGSSGANVLTF.

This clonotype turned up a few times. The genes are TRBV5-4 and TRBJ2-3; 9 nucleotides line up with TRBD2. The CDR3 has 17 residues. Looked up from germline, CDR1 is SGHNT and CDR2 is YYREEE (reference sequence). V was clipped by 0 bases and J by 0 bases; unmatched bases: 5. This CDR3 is CASSLAVTSGSTDTQYF. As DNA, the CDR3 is TGTGCCAGCAGCTTGGCTGTGACTAGCGGTAGCACAGATACGCAGTATTTT.

The CDR3 is CSVMTKNEKLFF. The CDR3, as DNA: TGCAGCGTGATGACGAAGAATGAAAAACTGTTTTTT. The J gene is TRBJ1-4, the V gene TRBV29-1; D remains ambiguous. The CDR3 has 12 amino acids. V was trimmed by 6 bases and J by 5 bases, leaving 10 bases between them. Germline assignment: CDR1 SQVTM and CDR2 ANQGSEA.

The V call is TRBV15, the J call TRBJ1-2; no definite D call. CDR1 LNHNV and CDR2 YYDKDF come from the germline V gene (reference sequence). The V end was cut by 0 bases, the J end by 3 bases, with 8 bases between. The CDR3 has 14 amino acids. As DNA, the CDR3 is TGTGCCACCAGCAGAGATCCCTGGGACTATGGCTACACCTTC. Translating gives CATSRDPWDYGYTF.

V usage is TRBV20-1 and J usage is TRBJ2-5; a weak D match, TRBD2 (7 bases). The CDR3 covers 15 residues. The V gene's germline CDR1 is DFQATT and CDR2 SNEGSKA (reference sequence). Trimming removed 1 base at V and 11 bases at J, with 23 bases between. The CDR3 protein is CSARGGRERGNEQYF. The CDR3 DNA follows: TGCAGTGCTAGAGGGGGGCGGGAGCGGGGCAATGAGCAGTACTTC.

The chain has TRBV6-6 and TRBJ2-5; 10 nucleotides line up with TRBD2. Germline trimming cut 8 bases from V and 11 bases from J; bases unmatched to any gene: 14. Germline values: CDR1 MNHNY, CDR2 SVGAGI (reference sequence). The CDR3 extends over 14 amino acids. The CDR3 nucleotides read TGTGCCAGCCTCCGAGCGGGAGGGGGGAATGAGCAGTACTTC. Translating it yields CASLRAGGGNEQYF.

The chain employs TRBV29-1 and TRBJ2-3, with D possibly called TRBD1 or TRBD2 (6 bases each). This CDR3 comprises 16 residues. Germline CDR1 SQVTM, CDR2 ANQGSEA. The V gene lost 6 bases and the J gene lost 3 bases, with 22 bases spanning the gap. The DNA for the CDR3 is TGCAGCGTCCTTGGGACAACGGCGGGGATGACAGATACGCAGTATTTT. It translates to CSVLGTTAGMTDTQYF.

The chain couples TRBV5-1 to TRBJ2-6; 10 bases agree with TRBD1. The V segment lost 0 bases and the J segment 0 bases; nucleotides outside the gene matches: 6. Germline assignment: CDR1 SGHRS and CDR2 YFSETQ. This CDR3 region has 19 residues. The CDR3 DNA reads TGCGCCAGCAGCTTGGTGTTCCGGACAGGGGGCTCTGGGGCCAACGTCCTGACTTTC. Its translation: CASSLVFRTGGSGANVLTF.

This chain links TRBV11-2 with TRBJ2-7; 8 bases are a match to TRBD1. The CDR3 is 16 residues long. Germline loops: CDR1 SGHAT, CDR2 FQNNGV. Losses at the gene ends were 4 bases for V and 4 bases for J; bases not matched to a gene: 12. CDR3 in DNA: TGTGCCAGCAGCTACCGGACAGGGCTACCCTCTTACGAGCAGTACTTC. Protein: CASSYRTGLPSYEQYF.

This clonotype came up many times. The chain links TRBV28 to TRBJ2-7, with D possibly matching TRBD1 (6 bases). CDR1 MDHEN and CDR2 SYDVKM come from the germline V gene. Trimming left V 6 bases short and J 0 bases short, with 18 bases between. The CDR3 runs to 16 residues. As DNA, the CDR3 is TGTGCCAGCAGGCCTACGGGACAAGGAAGCTCCTACGAGCAGTACTTC. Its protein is CASRPTGQGSSYEQYF. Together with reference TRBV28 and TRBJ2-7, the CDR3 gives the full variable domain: DVKVTQSSRYLVKRTGEKVFLECVQDMDHENMFWYRQDPGLGLRLIYFSYDVKMKEKGDIPEGYSVSREKKERFSLILESASTNQTSMYLCASRPTGQGSSYEQYFGPGTRLTVT.

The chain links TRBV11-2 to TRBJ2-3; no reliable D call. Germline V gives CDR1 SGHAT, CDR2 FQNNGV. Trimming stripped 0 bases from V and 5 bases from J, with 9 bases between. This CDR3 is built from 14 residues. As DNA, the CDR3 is TGTGCCAGCAGCTTAGACGGAGCTGGAGATACGCAGTATTTT. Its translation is CASSLDGAGDTQYF.

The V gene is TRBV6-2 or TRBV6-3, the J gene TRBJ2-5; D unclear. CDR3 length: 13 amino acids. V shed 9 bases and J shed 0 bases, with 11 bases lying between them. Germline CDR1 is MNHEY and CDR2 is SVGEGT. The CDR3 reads CASVSRNQETQYF. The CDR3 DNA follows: TGTGCCAGTGTGTCGCGAAACCAAGAGACCCAGTACTTC.

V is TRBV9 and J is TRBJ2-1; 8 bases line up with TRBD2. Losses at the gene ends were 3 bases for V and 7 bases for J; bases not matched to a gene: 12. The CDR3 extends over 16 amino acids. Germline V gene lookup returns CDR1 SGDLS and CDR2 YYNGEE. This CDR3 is CASSADLAGGLNEQFF. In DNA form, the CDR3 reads TGTGCCAGCAGCGCTGATCTGGCGGGAGGCTTGAATGAGCAGTTCTTC. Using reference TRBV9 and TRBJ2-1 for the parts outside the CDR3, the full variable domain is DSGVTQTPKHLITATGQRVTLRCSPRSGDLSVYWYQQSLDQGLQFLIQYYNGEERAKGNILERFSAQQFPDLHSELNLSSLELGDSALYFCASSADLAGGLNEQFFGPGTRLTVL.

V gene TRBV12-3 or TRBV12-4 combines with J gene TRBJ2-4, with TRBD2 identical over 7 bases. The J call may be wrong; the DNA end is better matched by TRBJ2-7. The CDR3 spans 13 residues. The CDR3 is CASSYAGVYEQYF. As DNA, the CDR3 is TGTGCCAGCAGTTACGCGGGAGTCTACGAGCAGTACTTC.

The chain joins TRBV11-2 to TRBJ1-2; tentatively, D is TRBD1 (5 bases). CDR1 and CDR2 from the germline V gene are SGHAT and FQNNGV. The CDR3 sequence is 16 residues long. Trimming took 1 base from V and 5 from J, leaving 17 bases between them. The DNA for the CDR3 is TGTGCCAGCAGCTTAGGATTAGCGCAGGGTCGGTATGGCTACACCTTC. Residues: CASSLGLAQGRYGYTF. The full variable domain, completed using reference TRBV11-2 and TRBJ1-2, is EAGVAQSPRYKIIEKRQSVAFWCNPISGHATLYWYQQILGQGPKLLIQFQNNGVVDDSQLPKDRFSAERLKGVDSTLKIQPAKLEDSAVYLCASSLGLAQGRYGYTFGSGTRLTVV.